Shown below are 15 T cell receptor beta chains from a single sample sequenced in a study of cytomegalovirus exposure and HLA in healthy donors. The PCR contained 60 Vbeta and 13 Jbeta primers. TCRdb's table, derived via immunoSEQ multiplex PCR, lists solely in-frame clones and lacks some. The sample records about 190,000 clones, around 81% being singletons. Sequenced material: PBMCs. The receptor set was obtained from a woman between 18 and 29 years old in good health and CMV-seropositive.

The chain is built from TRBV25-1 and TRBJ2-7; TRBD1 aligns across 7 bases. The CDR3 is 14 residues long. The trim removed 3 bases at V and 2 bases at J, leaving 4 bases unmatched. Germline lookup yields CDR1 MGHDK and CDR2 SYGVNS. CDR3 loop: CASSETGRTYEQYF. The DNA for the CDR3 is TGTGCCAGCAGTGAGACAGGGCGAACCTACGAGCAGTACTTC.

This clone was counted a single time. This chain joins TRBV25-1 and TRBJ1-1, with 7 bases matching TRBD1. CDR1 and CDR2 (germline): MGHDK, SYGVNS. J gave up 4 bases and V 2 bases, and 4 bases lay outside the gene matches. The CDR3 consists of 14 residues. CDR3 in amino acids: CASSEQGDATEAFF. The CDR3 nucleotides read TGTGCCAGCAGTGAACAGGGGGACGCCACTGAAGCTTTCTTT.

The chain employs TRBV4-2 and TRBJ2-1; 9 positions agree with TRBD2. This CDR3 comprises 16 residues. In germline, CDR1 is LGHNA, CDR2 YNFKEQ. The junction had 9 bases not matched to a gene; V was cut back by 5 bases and J by 4 bases. CDR3 protein: CASSIGVRGGYNEQFF. The CDR3 region has the DNA TGTGCCAGCAGCATAGGGGTGCGGGGGGGATACAATGAGCAGTTCTTC.

This clone was detected only once. The J gene is TRBJ2-3, the V gene TRBV10-2, with TRBD2 matching 7 bases. Germline CDR1 reads WSHSY; CDR2 reads SAAADI. This CDR3 spans 15 amino acids. V was clipped by 3 bases and J by 2 bases; unmatched bases: 5. This CDR3 reads CASSESGLSTDTQYF. Here the CDR3 DNA reads TGCGCCAGCAGTGAATCGGGACTATCCACAGATACGCAGTATTTT.

V and J are TRBV30 and TRBJ1-3, with a weak D call TRBD1 (5 bases). V lost 4 bases, J lost 8 bases, and 15 bases lay in between. The CDR3 totals 13 residues. Germline CDR1 is GTSNPN and CDR2 is SVGIG (reference sequence). The CDR3 reads CAWNGGFLDTIYF. The CDR3 nucleotides read TGTGCCTGGAACGGGGGGTTCCTGGACACCATATATTTT.

V is TRBV2 and J is TRBJ1-2; tentative D call: TRBD1 (5 bases). The CDR3 totals 14 residues. Germline V gene data show CDR1 as SNHLY and CDR2 as FYNNEI. The ends were cut back, 1 base at V and 6 bases at J, with 12 bases in the middle. The CDR3, as DNA: TGTGCCAGCAGTGAAGTGGGAGGCAGGGATGGCTACACCTTC. Residues: CASSEVGGRDGYTF.

This chain joins TRBV5-4 and TRBJ1-2; perhaps TRBD1 as D (5 bases). Germline-derived CDR1 and CDR2 are SGHNT and YYREEE (reference sequence). Trimming took 0 bases from V and 2 from J, leaving 11 bases between them. The CDR3 totals 15 residues. The CDR3 DNA follows: TGTGCCAGCAGCTTGGAGGGGTATTACAACTATGGCTACACCTTC. Translation gives CASSLEGYYNYGYTF.

This chain connects TRBV29-1 to TRBJ1-1; D is perhaps TRBD1 (5 bases). This CDR3 has 11 amino acids. Trimming left V 6 bases short and J 8 bases short, with 13 bases between. The V gene's germline CDR1 is SQVTM and CDR2 ANQGSEA. The CDR3 sequence is CSVAGLGEAFF. CDR3 DNA: TGCAGCGTGGCAGGGCTGGGGGAAGCTTTCTTT.

V gene TRBV30 combines with J gene TRBJ2-3; 8 bases fit TRBD2. V gave up 2 bases and J gave up 11 bases; unmatched junction bases: 9. The CDR3 loop spans 13 amino acids. Germline CDR1 and CDR2: GTSNPN and SVGIG (reference sequence). The CDR3 sequence is CAWSSGGAVRQYF. CDR3 nucleotide sequence: TGTGCCTGGAGTTCCGGGGGGGCCGTTAGGCAGTATTTT.

This clone came up a few times. The rearrangement joins TRBV19 to TRBJ2-1; the D is unclear. CDR1 is LNHDA, CDR2 SQIVND, per germline (reference sequence). The CDR3 loop spans 11 amino acids. V was pared by 3 bases and J by 9 bases, with 6 bases between. The DNA for the CDR3 is TGTGCCAGTAGTATCGTCGGTGAGCAGTTCTTC. Its translation: CASSIVGEQFF.

V gene TRBV5-1 combines with J gene TRBJ2-3; TRBD2 is a possible D gene (5 bases). V was shortened by 5 bases and J by 5 bases, with 9 bases between the two germline ends. The CDR3 extends over 12 amino acids. Germline-derived CDR1 and CDR2 are SGHRS and YFSETQ. The CDR3 DNA reads as TGCGCCAGCAGGGACTCAGGAGATACGCAGTATTTT. The encoded protein is CASRDSGDTQYF.

This rearrangement joins TRBV6-1 to TRBJ2-5; D is perhaps TRBD2 (5 bases). V lost 2 bases and J 4 bases, leaving 17 bases between the germline ends. The CDR3 extends over 16 amino acids. Germline CDR1 MNHNS, CDR2 SASEGT. Here the CDR3 DNA reads TGTGCCAGCAGTGAATGGAGCGGCAGTGCAGCAGAGACCCAGTACTTC. It codes for CASSEWSGSAAETQYF.

The chain has TRBV5-1 and TRBJ2-2; tentative D call: TRBD1 (5 bases). Germline V CDR1 and CDR2: SGHRS, YFSETQ. V was pared by 0 bases and J by 1 base, with 7 bases between. The CDR3 length is 15 residues. The DNA for the CDR3 is TGCGCCAGCAGCTTGGCCGGACAGAACACCGGGGAGCTGTTTTTT. It specifies CASSLAGQNTGELFF.

V gene TRBV13 combines with J gene TRBJ2-1; 13 nucleotides agree with TRBD2. V lost 6 bases and J lost 8; bases outside the gene matches: 13. CDR3 length: 17 amino acids. Germline V CDR1 and CDR2: PRHDT, FYEKMQ (reference sequence). The CDR3 region is CASSPTTSGGDNYEQFF. The CDR3 nucleotides read TGTGCCAGCAGTCCGACAACTAGCGGGGGGGATAACTATGAGCAGTTCTTC.

The V and J genes are TRBV6-5 and TRBJ1-1; D not resolved. This CDR3 contains 13 residues. Germline loops: CDR1 MNHEY, CDR2 SVGAGI. Between the trimmed V and J ends, which lost 8 bases and 1 base, there was a span of 11 bases. The CDR3 region is CASAREGNTEAFF. The CDR3 DNA is TGTGCCAGCGCGAGGGAGGGGAACACTGAAGCTTTCTTT.